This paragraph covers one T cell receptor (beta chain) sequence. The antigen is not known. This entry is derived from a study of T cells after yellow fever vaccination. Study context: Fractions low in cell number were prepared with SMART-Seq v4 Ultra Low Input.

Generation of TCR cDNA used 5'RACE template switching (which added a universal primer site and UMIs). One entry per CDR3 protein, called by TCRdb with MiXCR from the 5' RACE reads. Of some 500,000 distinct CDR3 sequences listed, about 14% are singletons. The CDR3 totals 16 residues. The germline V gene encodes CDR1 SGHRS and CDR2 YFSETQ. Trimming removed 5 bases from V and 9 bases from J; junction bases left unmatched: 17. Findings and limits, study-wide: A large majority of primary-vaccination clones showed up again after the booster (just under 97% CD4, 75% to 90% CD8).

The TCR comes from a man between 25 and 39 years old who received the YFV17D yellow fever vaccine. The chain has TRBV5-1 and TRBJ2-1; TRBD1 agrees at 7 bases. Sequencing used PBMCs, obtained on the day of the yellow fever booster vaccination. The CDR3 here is CASRAGTASLSGEQFF. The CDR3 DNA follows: TGCGCCAGCAGGGCCGGGACAGCGAGCCTTTCCGGTGAGCAGTTCTTC. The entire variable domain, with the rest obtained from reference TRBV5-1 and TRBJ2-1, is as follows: KAGVTQTPRYLIKTRGQQVTLSCSPISGHRSVSWYQQTPGQGLQFLFEYFSETQRNKGNFPGRFSGRQFSNSRSEMNVSTLELGDSALYLCASRAGTASLSGEQFFGPGTRLTVL.